Listed below are T cell receptor beta chains from one sample, sequenced in a study of cytomegalovirus exposure and HLA in healthy donors. Generated by immunoSEQ multiplex PCR, the TCRdb table keeps only in-frame clones and is missing some. The sample shows roughly 100,000 clones, 80% to 85% of them seen only once. Input material: PBMCs. Receptor source: a man aged 25-45 years in good health and CMV-seropositive. Each CDR3 is given with its conserved first and last residue. The order of the fields is D gene, clone size, V gene, J gene, CDR3 protein, CDR3 DNA. The D gene is left open where the match is weak. Expanded clones are given a class, and other clones once, few, many or no size at all.

d_call: NA
clone_size: NA
v_call: TRBV2
j_call: TRBJ1-2
cdr3_aa: CASSELGGQGDGYTF
cdr3_nt: TGTGCCAGCAGTGAGCTCGGGGGGCAGGGTGATGGCTACACCTTC

d_call: TRBD2
clone_size: NA
v_call: TRBV28
j_call: TRBJ2-3
cdr3_aa: CASSGRGTDTQYF
cdr3_nt: TGTGCCAGCAGCGGGAGGGGCACAGATACGCAGTATTTT

d_call: TRBD1
clone_size: few
v_call: TRBV5-1
j_call: TRBJ2-2
cdr3_aa: CASSLDGDRRNTGELFF
cdr3_nt: TGCGCCAGCAGCTTGGACGGGGACAGGCGTAACACCGGGGAGCTGTTTTTT

d_call: TRBD1
clone_size: few
v_call: TRBV28
j_call: TRBJ2-7
cdr3_aa: CASSWDRTPSYEQYF
cdr3_nt: TGTGCCAGCAGCTGGGACAGGACTCCTTCCTACGAGCAGTACTTC

d_call: TRBD1
clone_size: NA
v_call: TRBV5-1
j_call: TRBJ2-5
cdr3_aa: CASSQPGQQETQYF
cdr3_nt: TGCGCCAGCAGTCAGCCGGGACAGCAAGAGACCCAGTACTTC

d_call: NA
clone_size: NA
v_call: TRBV19
j_call: TRBJ2-7
cdr3_aa: CASSIPGSSAYEQYF
cdr3_nt: TGTGCCAGTAGTATTCCGGGGAGCAGCGCCTACGAGCAGTACTTC

d_call: TRBD2
clone_size: NA
v_call: TRBV4-3
j_call: TRBJ2-3
cdr3_aa: CASSQLGGGATDTQYF
cdr3_nt: TGCGCCAGCAGCCAACTCGGCGGGGGGGCCACAGATACGCAGTATTTT

d_call: TRBD1
clone_size: few
v_call: TRBV30
j_call: TRBJ1-2
cdr3_aa: CAWETGLGYGYTF
cdr3_nt: TGTGCCTGGGAGACAGGGTTAGGCTATGGCTACACCTTC

d_call: NA
clone_size: NA
v_call: TRBV2
j_call: TRBJ2-1
cdr3_aa: CASSMISGDEQFF
cdr3_nt: TGTGCCAGCAGTATGATTTCGGGGGATGAGCAGTTCTTC

d_call: TRBD1
clone_size: NA
v_call: TRBV5-6
j_call: TRBJ1-1
cdr3_aa: CASSLMDRALTEAFF
cdr3_nt: TGTGCCAGCAGCTTAATGGACAGGGCCCTCACTGAAGCTTTCTTT

d_call: TRBD1
clone_size: NA
v_call: TRBV30
j_call: TRBJ1-6
cdr3_aa: CAWKPLGTGNSPLHF
cdr3_nt: TGTGCCTGGAAACCTTTAGGGACAGGGAATTCACCCCTCCACTTT

d_call: TRBD2
clone_size: NA
v_call: TRBV5-1
j_call: TRBJ2-3
cdr3_aa: CASSPGGGSDTQYF
cdr3_nt: TGCGCCAGCAGCCCCGGGGGGGGCTCGGATACGCAGTATTTT

d_call: TRBD1
clone_size: NA
v_call: TRBV7-2
j_call: TRBJ1-1
cdr3_aa: CASSPTGGLPGSFF
cdr3_nt: TGTGCCAGCAGCCCCACAGGGGGCCTGCCTGGGTCTTTCTTT

d_call: NA
clone_size: NA
v_call: TRBV19
j_call: TRBJ2-7
cdr3_aa: CASSESGGPYEQYF
cdr3_nt: TGTGCCAGTAGCGAGTCTGGCGGCCCCTACGAGCAGTACTTC